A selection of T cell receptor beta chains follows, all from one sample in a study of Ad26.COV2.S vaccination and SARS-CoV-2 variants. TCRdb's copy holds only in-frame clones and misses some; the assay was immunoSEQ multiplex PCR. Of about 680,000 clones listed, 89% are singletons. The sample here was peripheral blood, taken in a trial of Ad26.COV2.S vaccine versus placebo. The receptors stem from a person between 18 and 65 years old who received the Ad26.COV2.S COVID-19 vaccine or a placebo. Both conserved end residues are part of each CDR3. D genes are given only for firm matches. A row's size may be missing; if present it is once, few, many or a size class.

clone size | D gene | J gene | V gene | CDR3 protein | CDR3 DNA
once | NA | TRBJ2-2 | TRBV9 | CASSSGTQPTGELFF | TGTGCCAGCAGCTCCGGGACCCAGCCAACCGGGGAGCTGTTTTTT
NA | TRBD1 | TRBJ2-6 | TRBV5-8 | CASSRQGSGANVLTF | TGTGCCAGCAGCCGACAGGGGTCAGGGGCCAACGTCCTGACTTTC
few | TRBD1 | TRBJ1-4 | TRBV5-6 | CASSLDRGEKLFF | TGTGCCAGCAGCTTGGACAGGGGCGAAAAACTGTTTTTT
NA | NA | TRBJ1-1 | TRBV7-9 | CASSFGNANTEAFF | TGTGCCAGCAGCTTTGGTAATGCGAACACTGAAGCTTTCTTT
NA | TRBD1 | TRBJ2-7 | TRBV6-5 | CASNTDRVPYEQYF | TGTGCCAGCAACACCGACAGGGTACCCTACGAGCAGTACTTC
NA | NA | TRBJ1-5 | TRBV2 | CASSGTGNQPQHF | TGTGCCAGCAGTGGCACGGGGAATCAGCCCCAGCATTTT
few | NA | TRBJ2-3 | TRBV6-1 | CASSESVVGDTQYF | TGTGCCAGCAGTGAATCAGTGGTGGGAGATACGCAGTATTTT
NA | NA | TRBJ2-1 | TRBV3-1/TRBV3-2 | CASSPRPTDYNEQFF | TGTGCCAGCAGCCCCCGGCCTACTGACTACAATGAGCAGTTCTTC
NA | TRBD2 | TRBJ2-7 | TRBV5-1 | CASSGAGDYEQYF | TGCGCCAGCAGCGGGGCGGGAGACTACGAGCAGTACTTC
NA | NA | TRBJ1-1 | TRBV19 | CASSEGLQVLNTEAFF | TGTGCCTCCTCGGAGGGCCTGCAAGTGTTGAACACTGAAGCTTTCTTT
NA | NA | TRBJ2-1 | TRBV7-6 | CASSSRQALYNEQFF | TGTGCCAGCAGCTCCCGGCAGGCCCTCTACAATGAGCAGTTCTTC